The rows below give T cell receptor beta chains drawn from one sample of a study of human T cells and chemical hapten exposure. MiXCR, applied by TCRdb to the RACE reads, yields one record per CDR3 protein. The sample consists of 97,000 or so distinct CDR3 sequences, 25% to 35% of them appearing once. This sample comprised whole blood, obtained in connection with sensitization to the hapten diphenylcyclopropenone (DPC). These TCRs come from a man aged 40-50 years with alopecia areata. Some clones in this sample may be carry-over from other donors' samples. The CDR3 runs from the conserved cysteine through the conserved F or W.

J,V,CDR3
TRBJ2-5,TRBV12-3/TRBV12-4,CASGIGGVTQYF
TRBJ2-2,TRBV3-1,CASSQVWDGTGELFF
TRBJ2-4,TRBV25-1,CASSEFAGGNIQYF
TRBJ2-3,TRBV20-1,CSARLAGTDTQYF
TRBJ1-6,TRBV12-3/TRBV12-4,CASSLVGRNSPLHF
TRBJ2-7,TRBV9,CASSDGVGWRQYF
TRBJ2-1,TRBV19,CASSPLGARSSYNEQFF
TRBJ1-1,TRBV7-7,CASSPLNAEAFF
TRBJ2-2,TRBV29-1,CSVSPSGIRTGELFF
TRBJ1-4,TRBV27,CASSSPGVGAQLFF
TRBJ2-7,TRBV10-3,CAIMGGHGPSYEQYF
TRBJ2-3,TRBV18,CASSLTDTGQKTDTQYF
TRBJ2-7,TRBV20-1,CSARSLAEYEQYF